This T cell receptor beta chain was identified during a study of blood T cell repertoires in COVID-19. Study overall: PBMCs, B-cell-depleted T cells, or T cells were the source of the cDNA or gDNA that made up the material.

The assay was immunoSEQ multiplex PCR, and TCRdb's table has in-frame clones only and misses some. The sample holds about 480,000 clones; around nine tenths are singletons and the top ten take 7.5% to 9.5%. This clone came up a few times. Source material: peripheral blood. This TCR was sampled from a woman aged 45-65 years with COVID-19, enrolled during active disease.

CDR3 loop: CASSFAGSNQPQHF. The CDR3 region has the DNA TGTGCCAGCAGCTTTGCAGGTAGCAATCAGCCCCAGCATTTT. This rearrangement joins TRBV7-8 to TRBJ1-5; no definite D call. This CDR3 has 14 residues. V dropped 3 bases and J dropped 0 bases, with 6 bases sitting between them. Germline CDR1 is SGHVS and CDR2 is FQNEAQ.